This entry lists 9 T cell receptor beta chains sequenced from one sample in a study of CD8 T cells in ankylosing spondylitis (TCRdb year 2017). The library relied on 5' RACE. TCRdb shows the sequencer as Illumina HiSeq 2500. The raw public data were reprocessed by TCRdb itself: fastp quality trimming at Q25, MiXCR clonotype calling, in-frame beta chains only. Each record represents a unique CDR3 protein, reported with the most common genes and DNA among its rows. The sample table records over 600,000 distinct CDR3 sequences; around 17% of these occur just once. Of the sample, around 20% falls within the top ten clones. Broad study findings and their caveats: Blood from ankylosing spondylitis patients appeared to be characterized by a TCR beta motif made up of about 8 highly homologous amino acid variants.

Their target antigens are unknown. Sequenced material: blood, either unsorted or a sorted T cell fraction (not recorded which). The source is a male donor with ankylosing spondylitis.

The sample holds a few counts of this clonotype. The chain is built from TRBV6-1 and TRBJ2-2; D unresolved. CDR3 length: 14 residues. V gave up 5 bases and J gave up 0 bases, with 7 bases separating them. The germline CDR1 and CDR2 sequences are MNHNS and SASEGT. The DNA of the CDR3 is TGTGCCAGCAGTCCGAATCCGAACACCGGGGAGCTGTTTTTT. Its protein product is CASSPNPNTGELFF.

This rearrangement joins TRBV28 to TRBJ2-7, with D possibly TRBD2 on 5 matching bases. The V and J ends lost 0 bases and 5 bases respectively, with 14 bases between them. Looked up from germline, CDR1 is MDHEN and CDR2 is SYDVKM. The CDR3 runs to 15 residues. Here the CDR3 reads CASSLWRGSGNEQYF. The CDR3 coding sequence is TGTGCCAGCAGTTTATGGCGAGGGAGTGGGAACGAGCAGTACTTC.

The J gene is TRBJ2-1, the V gene TRBV18; 10 bases are shared with TRBD2. The length of the CDR3 is 17 residues. After removal of 1 base from V and 0 bases from J, the junction contained 3 bases not matched to a gene. CDR1 is KGHSH and CDR2 is LQKENI in the germline V gene. The CDR3 DNA reads as TGTGCCAGCTCACCACTTGGACTAGCGGCCTCCTACAATGAGCAGTTCTTC. This gives the protein CASSPLGLAASYNEQFF.

This clonotype occurred many times. This chain uses TRBV5-1 with TRBJ2-1; 7 bases agree with TRBD2. Trimming at V came to 0 bases and at J to 8 bases, leaving 14 bases not matched to a gene. This CDR3 contains 17 residues. The germline CDR1 and CDR2 sequences are SGHRS and YFSETQ. This CDR3 reads CASSLGGLPQPGYEQFF. CDR3 nucleotides: TGCGCCAGCAGCTTGGGGGGACTACCCCAACCCGGCTATGAGCAGTTCTTC.

This clonotype has more than one count but fewer than ten. This rearrangement joins TRBV9 to TRBJ1-5; D is undetermined. The CDR3 contains 14 residues. The V gene lost 1 base and the J gene lost 6 bases, with 11 bases spanning the gap. Looked up from germline, CDR1 is SGDLS and CDR2 is YYNGEE. DNA for the CDR3: TGTGCCAGCAGCGTATACGGGGTTGGTCAGCCCCAGCATTTT. It encodes CASSVYGVGQPQHF.

The chain joins TRBV6-1 to TRBJ2-1, with 11 bases identical to TRBD1. The CDR3 totals 15 residues. Germline V gives CDR1 MNHNS, CDR2 SASEGT. The V and J ends lost 6 bases and 3 bases, in that order; junction bases with no gene match: 4. CDR3 coding DNA: TGTGCCAGCAGGGGGGACAGGGGGTTCTACAATGAGCAGTTCTTC. As protein: CASRGDRGFYNEQFF.

This clonotype turned up a few times. An end of the junction differs from the germline gene, which may be a read error. The J gene is TRBJ2-1, the V gene TRBV5-1, with TRBD2 as a possible D gene (7 bases). Germline V gene data show CDR1 as SGHRS and CDR2 as YFSETQ. This CDR3 comprises 15 residues. CDR3 region: CASSLGGGGYNELFF. The DNA of the CDR3 is TGCGCCAGCAGCTTGGGGGGCGGGGGCTACAATGAGCTGTTCTTC.

Only a few counts were recorded for this clonotype. The CDR3 coding sequence is TGTGCCAGCAACTCCGTTGGGACAGGGGGAGAAAAACTGTTTTTT. This translates into CASNSVGTGGEKLFF. The rearrangement joins TRBV28 to TRBJ1-4, with TRBD1 matching over 11 bases. Germline values: CDR1 MDHEN, CDR2 SYDVKM. The CDR3 is made up of 15 amino acids. V trimming: 7 bases; J trimming: 8 bases; junction bases outside the gene matches: 9. The full variable domain, with the rest looked up from reference TRBV28 and TRBJ1-4, is DVKVTQSSRYLVKRTGEKVFLECVQDMDHENMFWYRQDPGLGLRLIYFSYDVKMKEKGDIPEGYSVSREKKERFSLILESASTNQTSMYLCASNSVGTGGEKLFFGSGTQLSVL.

J is TRBJ1-1 and V is TRBV27; D not resolved. The V end was cut by 4 bases, the J end by 0 bases, with 15 bases between. Germline CDR1 MNHEY, CDR2 SMNVEV (reference sequence). This CDR3 spans 16 amino acids. For the CDR3, the DNA is TGTGCCAGCAGTTGGAGTGGCCTAAGAGTGAACACTGAAGCTTTCTTT. This sequence encodes CASSWSGLRVNTEAFF.